These 20 T cell receptor beta chains originate from one sample sequenced in a study of cytomegalovirus exposure and HLA in healthy donors. 13 Jbeta primers and 60 Vbeta primers were used for the PCR. Clones were read by immunoSEQ multiplex PCR, and TCRdb kept only the in-frame ones, dropping some. The table lists around 150,000 clones, about 85% of them singletons, with 6.3% in the top ten. The sequencing input was PBMCs. These receptors were taken from a male donor in good health and CMV-seropositive.

This chain connects TRBV11-3 to TRBJ2-1, with D hard to call. CDR1 SGHNT and CDR2 YENEEA come from the germline V gene. This CDR3 comprises 15 residues. Trimming removed 4 bases at V and 2 bases at J, with 12 bases between. CDR3 sequence reads: CASSYAGPAYNEQFF. The CDR3 DNA sequence: TGTGCCAGCAGCTACGCAGGTCCCGCCTACAATGAGCAGTTCTTC.

There are a few counts of this clone. The genes are TRBV27 and TRBJ2-5; 10 bases are a match to TRBD1. J lost 1 base, V lost 6 bases, and 8 bases had no gene match. The CDR3 runs to 16 residues. Germline loops: CDR1 MNHEY, CDR2 SMNVEV (reference sequence). This CDR3 is CASRGMGQGIQETQYF. Written as DNA, the CDR3 is TGTGCCAGCAGAGGAATGGGACAGGGGATCCAAGAGACCCAGTACTTC.

This clone was found a few times. The V and J genes are TRBV7-2 and TRBJ2-1, with 10 bases fitting TRBD2. CDR3 length: 17 amino acids. After removal of 5 bases from V and 0 bases from J, the junction contained 7 bases not matched to a gene. Germline V CDR1 and CDR2: SGHTA, FQGNSA. The CDR3 sequence is CASSPRTSGVSYNEQFF. The CDR3 DNA follows: TGTGCCAGCAGCCCCCGGACTAGCGGAGTCTCCTACAATGAGCAGTTCTTC.

This clone has just a few counts. V and J are TRBV18 and TRBJ1-4; no definite D call. CDR3 length: 15 amino acids. The V end lost 6 bases, the J end lost 0 bases, and 11 bases lay between the germline ends. The germline gives CDR1 KGHSH, CDR2 LQKENI. CDR3 coding DNA: TGTGCCAGCTCGCCCCGTAGTGCAACTAATGAAAAACTGTTTTTT. It yields the protein CASSPRSATNEKLFF.

V gene TRBV6-4 combines with J gene TRBJ2-5; 7 nucleotides match TRBD1. V gave up 7 bases and J gave up 4 bases; unmatched junction bases: 6. Per germline, CDR1 MRHNA and CDR2 SNTAGT. CDR3 length: 13 amino acids. The CDR3 loop is CASKRQGGETQYF. CDR3 coding DNA: TGTGCCAGCAAGAGACAGGGCGGAGAGACCCAGTACTTC.

CDR3 amino acids: CITQDSSATFF. The CDR3 DNA sequence: TGCATCACGCAGGACTCATCTGCGACTTTCTTT. This chain connects TRBV29-1 to TRBJ1-1; D not resolved. The germline CDR1 and CDR2 sequences are SQVTM and ANQGSEA. The CDR3 is made up of 11 amino acids.

The chain joins TRBV4-2 to TRBJ2-1; 13 bases are a match to TRBD2. CDR1 is LGHNA, CDR2 YNFKEQ, per germline. Trimming at V came to 1 base and at J to 7 bases, leaving 19 bases not matched to a gene. The CDR3 length is 21 residues. CDR3 amino acids: CASSQGAPGTSGNRGINEQFF. As DNA, the CDR3 is TGTGCCAGCAGCCAAGGGGCCCCCGGGACTAGCGGGAATCGAGGGATAAATGAGCAGTTCTTC.

This clone was counted between two and nine times. In DNA form, the CDR3 reads TGTGCCAGCAGACCCCGACAGGGGAATTACAATGAGCAGTTCTTC. This codes for CASRPRQGNYNEQFF. The chain links TRBV28 to TRBJ2-1; 8 bases are a match to TRBD1. The length of the CDR3 is 15 residues. The junction had 8 bases not matched to a gene; V was cut back by 6 bases and J by 4 bases. Germline loops: CDR1 MDHEN, CDR2 SYDVKM.

This clone was observed a handful of times. The gene calls are TRBV27 and TRBJ2-3; TRBD2 agrees at 15 bases. The J segment lost 6 bases and the V segment lost 8 bases, leaving 6 bases of the junction unmatched. The CDR3 sequence is 15 residues long. Germline V gene lookup returns CDR1 MNHEY and CDR2 SMNVEV (reference sequence). CDR3 coding DNA: TGTGCCAGCGGCCCAGGGACTAGCGGGGGGGATACGCAGTATTTT. Translated, it gives CASGPGTSGGDTQYF.

With regard to this clone: Other DNA sequences of this sample code for an identical CDR3. The V and J genes are TRBV5-6 and TRBJ1-1; 8 bases line up with TRBD1. V shed 1 base, J shed 1 base, and the junction held 6 bases outside the gene matches. The CDR3 loop spans 16 amino acids. Germline V gene sequence: CDR1 SGHDT, CDR2 YYEEEE. Written as DNA, the CDR3 is TGTGCCAGCAGCTTGCACGGACAGGGAGGGAACACTGAAGCTTTCTTT. Translated, it gives CASSLHGQGGNTEAFF.

For the CDR3, the DNA is TGTGCCAGCATGGGGGACAGCTCCTCTGAAGCTTTCTTT. This encodes CASMGDSSSEAFF. The J gene is TRBJ1-1, the V gene TRBV11-2; 7 bases are a match to TRBD1. V lost 7 bases to trimming and J lost 6 bases; unmatched junction nucleotides: 8. The CDR3 is made up of 13 amino acids. Per the germline V gene, CDR1 is SGHAT and CDR2 is FQNNGV.

This clone was found a few times. The chain carries TRBV4-1 and TRBJ1-2; 10 bases are a match to TRBD1. This CDR3 is built from 15 residues. The V gene end was trimmed by 4 bases and the J gene end by 1 base; junction bases not matched to a gene: 3. CDR1 and CDR2 from the germline V gene are MGHRA and YSYEKL. The CDR3 loop is CASSPGQGSNYGYTF. CDR3 sequence (DNA): TGCGCCAGCAGCCCGGGACAGGGGAGTAACTATGGCTACACCTTC.

V gene TRBV19 combines with J gene TRBJ2-5; 7 positions match TRBD1. The CDR3 runs to 14 residues. CDR1 and CDR2 (germline): LNHDA, SQIVND (reference sequence). Trimming cost V 8 bases and J 13 bases; bases outside gene matches: 19. The CDR3 DNA reads as TGTGCCAGTGGGTTGGGGACAGAACTTCTACCTCCGTACTTC. Its translation: CASGLGTELLPPYF.

The rearrangement uses TRBV10-3 and TRBJ2-5, with TRBD1 matching over 9 bases. Trimming at V came to 0 bases and at J to 4 bases, leaving 9 bases not matched to a gene. This CDR3 region has 17 residues. Germline loops: CDR1 ENHRY, CDR2 SYGVKD. The CDR3 coding sequence is TGTGCCATCAGTGAGTCACCCAGCCCGGACAGGGGAGAGACCCAGTACTTC. This translates into CAISESPSPDRGETQYF.

There are a few counts of this clone. V usage is TRBV9 and J usage is TRBJ2-2; a possible D gene is TRBD1 (5 bases). Germline assignment: CDR1 SGDLS and CDR2 YYNGEE. The ends were cut back, 0 bases at V and 7 bases at J, with 7 bases in the middle. CDR3 length equals 13 residues. The DNA of the CDR3 is TGTGCCAGCAGCGTAGGGGGCGTCGGGGAGCTGTTTTTT. Translated, it gives CASSVGGVGELFF.

V gene TRBV6-5 combines with J gene TRBJ2-7; 9 bases are shared with TRBD1. With V trimmed by 0 bases and J by 0 bases, 3 bases remained unmatched. This CDR3 has 16 residues. Per germline, CDR1 MNHEY and CDR2 SVGAGI. CDR3 DNA: TGTGCCAGCAGTTACTCCCGGACAGGGGACTCCTACGAGCAGTACTTC. As protein: CASSYSRTGDSYEQYF.

This rearrangement joins TRBV4-3 to TRBJ2-2; 15 bases fit TRBD2. This CDR3 spans 15 amino acids. V lost 5 bases, J lost 6 bases, and 1 base stayed unmatched. Looked up from germline, CDR1 is LGHNA and CDR2 is YSLEER. The CDR3 here is CASSRTSGRAGELFF. The CDR3 nucleotides are TGCGCCAGCAGCAGGACTAGCGGGAGGGCCGGGGAGCTGTTTTTT.

DNA for the CDR3: TGCGCCAGCAGCTTTATAGGGAGGGCCACCCAAGAGACCCAGTACTTC. It codes for CASSFIGRATQETQYF. The chain joins TRBV5-1 to TRBJ2-5, with 7 bases fitting TRBD2. The CDR3 loop spans 16 amino acids. V was pared by 2 bases and J by 1 base, with 8 bases of the junction left unmatched. Germline CDR1 and CDR2: SGHRS and YFSETQ.

This clone was found a few times. The V gene is TRBV6-1, the J gene TRBJ1-5; 11 bases are a match to TRBD1. The trim removed 4 bases at V and 2 bases at J, leaving 4 bases unmatched. Germline V gene data show CDR1 as MNHNS and CDR2 as SASEGT. The CDR3 runs 16 residues. The CDR3 spells CASSGTGGGGNQPQHF. Here the CDR3 DNA reads TGTGCCAGCAGTGGGACAGGGGGCGGAGGCAATCAGCCCCAGCATTTT.

CDR3 nucleotide sequence: TGTGCCAGCAGGGAGACAGGGAACCCCAGAGAGACCCAGTACTTC. Protein product: CASRETGNPRETQYF. The J gene is TRBJ2-5, the V gene TRBV25-1; 7 bases fit TRBD1. The V gene end was trimmed by 6 bases and the J gene end by 4 bases; junction bases not matched to a gene: 11. This CDR3 has 15 amino acids. CDR1 is MGHDK, CDR2 SYGVNS, per germline.